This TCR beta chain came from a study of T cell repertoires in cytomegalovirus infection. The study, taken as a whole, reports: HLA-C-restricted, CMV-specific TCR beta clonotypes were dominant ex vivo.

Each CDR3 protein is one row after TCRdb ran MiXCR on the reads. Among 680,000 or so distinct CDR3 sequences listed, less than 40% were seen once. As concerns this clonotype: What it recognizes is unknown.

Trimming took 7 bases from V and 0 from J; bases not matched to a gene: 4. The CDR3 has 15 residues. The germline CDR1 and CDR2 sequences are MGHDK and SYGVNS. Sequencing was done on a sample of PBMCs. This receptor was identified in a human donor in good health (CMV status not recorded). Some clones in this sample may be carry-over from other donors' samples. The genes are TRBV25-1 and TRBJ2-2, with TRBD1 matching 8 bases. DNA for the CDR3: TGTGCCAGCATGGGGGACAGGACGAACACCGGGGAGCTGTTTTTT. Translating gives CASMGDRTNTGELFF. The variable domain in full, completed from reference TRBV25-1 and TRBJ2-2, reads EADIYQTPRYLVIGTGKKITLECSQTMGHDKMYWYQQDPGMELHLIHYSYGVNSTEKGDLSSESTVSRIRTEHFPLTLESARPSHTSQYLCASMGDRTNTGELFFGEGSRLTVL.